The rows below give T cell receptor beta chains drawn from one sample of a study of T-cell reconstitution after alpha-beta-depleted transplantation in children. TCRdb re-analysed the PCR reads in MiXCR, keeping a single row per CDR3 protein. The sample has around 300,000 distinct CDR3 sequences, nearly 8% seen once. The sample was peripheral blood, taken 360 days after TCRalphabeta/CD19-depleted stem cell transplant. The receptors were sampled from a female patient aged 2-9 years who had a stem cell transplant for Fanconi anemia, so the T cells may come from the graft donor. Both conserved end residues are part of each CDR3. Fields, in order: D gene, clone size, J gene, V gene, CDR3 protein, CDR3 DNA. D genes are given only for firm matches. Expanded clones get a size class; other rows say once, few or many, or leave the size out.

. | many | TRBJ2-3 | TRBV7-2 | CASSSTLTPTDTQYF | TGTGCCAGCAGCTCCACATTAACTCCTACAGATACGCAGTATTTT
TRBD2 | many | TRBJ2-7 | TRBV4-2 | CASSQDRLARDYEQYF | TGTGCCAGCAGCCAAGATAGACTAGCGAGAGACTACGAGCAGTACTTC
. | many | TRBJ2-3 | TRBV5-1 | CASSLDGVSTDTQYF | TGCGCCAGCAGCTTGGATGGGGTCAGCACAGATACGCAGTATTTT
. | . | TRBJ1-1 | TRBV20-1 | CRARVAKNTEAFF | TGCAGGGCTAGGGTTGCCAAAAACACTGAAGCTTTCTTT
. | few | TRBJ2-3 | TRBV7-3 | CASSLAGFTDTQYF | TGTGCCAGCAGCTTAGCGGGGTTCACAGATACGCAGTATTTT
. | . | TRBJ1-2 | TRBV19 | CASSSQGSFDGYTF | TGTGCCAGTAGCAGTCAGGGGAGTTTCGATGGCTACACCTTC
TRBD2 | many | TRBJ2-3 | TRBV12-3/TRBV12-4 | CASRLADTDTQYF | TGTGCCAGCAGACTAGCGGACACAGATACGCAGTATTTT
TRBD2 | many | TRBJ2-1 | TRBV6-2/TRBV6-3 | CATNPGLAVLNEQFF | TGTGCCACCAACCCGGGACTAGCGGTTCTCAATGAGCAGTTCTTC
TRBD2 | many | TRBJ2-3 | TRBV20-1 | CSATSGGASTDTQYF | TGCAGTGCTACTAGCGGGGGGGCTAGCACAGATACGCAGTATTTT
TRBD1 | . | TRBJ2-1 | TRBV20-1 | CSARRWDSPVGEQFF | TGCAGTGCCAGAAGATGGGACAGTCCCGTGGGTGAGCAGTTCTTC
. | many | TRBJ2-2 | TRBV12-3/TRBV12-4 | CASSFRLEGWELFF | TGTGCCAGCAGTTTCAGGCTAGAGGGCTGGGAGCTGTTTTTT
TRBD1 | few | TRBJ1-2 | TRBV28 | CASSLNRGLGYTF | TGTGCCAGCAGTTTAAACAGGGGGCTAGGCTACACCTTC
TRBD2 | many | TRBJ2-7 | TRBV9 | CASSVDLGGVGYEQYF | TGTGCCAGCAGCGTAGATTTGGGGGGGGTAGGCTACGAGCAGTACTTC
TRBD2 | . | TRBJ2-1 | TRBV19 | CASSIDPWTGVLTSGSYNEQFF | TGTGCCAGTAGTATAGACCCCTGGACCGGGGTTTTGACTAGCGGATCCTACAATGAGCAGTTCTTC
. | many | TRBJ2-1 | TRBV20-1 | CSANSNSGEQFF | TGCAGTGCTAACAGTAATTCCGGGGAGCAGTTCTTC
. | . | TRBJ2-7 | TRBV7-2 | CASSPRGQRPVYEQYF | TGTGCCAGCAGCCCACGCGGGCAGCGGCCCGTCTACGAGCAGTACTTC
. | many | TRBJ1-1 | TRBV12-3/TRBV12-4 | CASSLNPSEAFF | TGTGCCAGCAGTTTAAACCCGTCTGAAGCTTTCTTT